These T cell receptor beta chains were read from a single sample in a study of shared clonotypes between healthy human individuals. Only in-frame clones appear in the TCRdb table, and some are missing; sequencing was by immunoSEQ multiplex PCR. This table has 2 million to 3 million clones, approximately 93% appearing once. The sample comprised naive CD4+ T cells from PBMCs. The receptors here all came from a man aged 18 to 29 in good health. Some clones in this sample may be carry-over from other donors' samples. CDR3s include the opening cysteine and the closing phenylalanine or tryptophan. Each record gives: V gene, J gene, CDR3 protein.

TRBV18	TRBJ1-1	CASSPGTGGTEAFF
TRBV19	TRBJ1-5	CASSIGQGGNQPQHF
TRBV28	TRBJ2-7	CASSFPGEYEQYF
TRBV10-3	TRBJ1-5	CAIARAPNQPQHF
TRBV13	TRBJ1-2	CASSLYLAGGDGYTF
TRBV28	TRBJ1-2	CASSQTDRGIYVDGYTF
TRBV29-1	TRBJ2-5	CSVTRGAETQYF
TRBV7-2	TRBJ2-1	CASSQRTAVTYNEQFF
TRBV7-2	TRBJ2-2	CASRYAGELFF
TRBV7-3	TRBJ2-7	CASSSSPSYEQYF
TRBV9	TRBJ2-5	CASSVVGGSQFLYF
TRBV5-4	TRBJ2-7	CASSWDNQYF
TRBV5-5	TRBJ2-6	CASSSSSGANVLTF